This passage covers 9 T cell receptor beta chains from one sample sequenced in a study of beta chain features in type 1 diabetes. Points from the study as a whole: Moderate yet significant TCRB CDR3 shortening was seen in Type 1 diabetes patients in all four CD4+ subsets.

cDNA synthesis used the whole RNA isolate, giving expressed TCRB sequences. Generated by immunoSEQ multiplex PCR, the TCRdb table keeps only in-frame clones and is missing some. The sample contains just under 150,000 clones, around an eighth of which appear only once. The antigens these receptors bind are not known. The sample consisted of central memory CD4+ T cells from blood. The receptors originated from a man between 18 and 29 years old with type 1 diabetes.

The CDR3 sequence is CASSADGLNQPQHF. The CDR3 nucleotides are TGTGCCAGCAGCGCAGACGGATTAAATCAGCCCCAGCATTTT. This chain joins TRBV9 and TRBJ1-5; D uncertain. The V gene lost 3 bases and the J gene lost 4 bases, with 11 bases spanning the gap. Per germline, CDR1 SGDLS and CDR2 YYNGEE. CDR3 length equals 14 residues.

This clone has more than one count but fewer than ten. This chain connects TRBV28 to TRBJ1-6; D unclear. Trimming removed 3 bases at V and 5 bases at J, with 11 bases between. The CDR3 covers 15 residues. Germline V gene data show CDR1 as MDHEN and CDR2 as SYDVKM. CDR3 sequence: CASSFWRSDNSPLHF. For the CDR3, the DNA is TGTGCCAGCAGTTTTTGGAGGTCTGATAATTCACCCCTCCACTTT.

The chain has TRBV30 and TRBJ2-1; D ambiguous. Germline V CDR1 and CDR2: GTSNPN, SVGIG (reference sequence). V gave up 0 bases and J gave up 4 bases, with 10 bases separating them. There are 14 residues in the CDR3. DNA of the CDR3: TGTGCCTGGAGTGTCGGAAGGCTTTACAATGAGCAGTTCTTC. It encodes CAWSVGRLYNEQFF.

This chain connects TRBV30 to TRBJ1-1; D is perhaps TRBD1 (5 bases). V gave up 3 bases and J gave up 3 bases, with 11 bases separating them. Germline V gives CDR1 GTSNPN, CDR2 SVGIG (reference sequence). The CDR3 is made up of 13 amino acids. The CDR3 sequence is CAWRKGVDTEAFF. For the CDR3, the DNA is TGTGCCTGGAGAAAAGGGGTGGACACTGAAGCTTTCTTT.

The chain combines TRBV27 with TRBJ2-3; D not resolved. The CDR3 runs to 15 residues. Germline V gene data show CDR1 as MNHEY and CDR2 as SMNVEV (reference sequence). V was clipped by 2 bases and J by 4 bases, with 13 bases between them. CDR3 sequence: CASSLLRTTPDTQYF. The CDR3 coding sequence is TGTGCCAGCAGTTTACTAAGGACCACACCAGATACGCAGTATTTT.

This clone was recorded a few times. The rearrangement links TRBV18 to TRBJ1-3; D is perhaps TRBD1 (5 bases). This CDR3 contains 14 residues. Per the germline V gene, CDR1 is KGHSH and CDR2 is LQKENI. Trimming cost V 1 base and J 2 bases, with 6 bases left between them. This CDR3 is CASSPQGTGNTIYF. The CDR3 DNA follows: TGTGCCAGCTCACCACAGGGGACTGGAAACACCATATATTTT.

The chain combines TRBV29-1 with TRBJ1-1; 9 bases match TRBD1. The V gene end was trimmed by 5 bases and the J gene end by 5 bases; junction bases not matched to a gene: 9. The V gene's germline CDR1 is SQVTM and CDR2 ANQGSEA. The CDR3 sequence is 14 residues long. CDR3 amino acids: CSVTGGDRRTEAFF. For the CDR3, the DNA is TGCAGCGTTACAGGGGGCGATCGAAGAACTGAAGCTTTCTTT.

This chain connects TRBV4-1 to TRBJ2-2; the D gene is possibly TRBD1 (6 bases). Germline-derived CDR1 and CDR2 are MGHRA and YSYEKL. CDR3 size: 17 residues. Trimming removed 1 base from V and 4 bases from J, with 16 bases in between. The CDR3 is CASSQGSYGQSTGELFF. CDR3 bases: TGCGCCAGCAGCCAAGGGAGTTACGGACAGTCCACCGGGGAGCTGTTTTTT.

V is TRBV11-3 and J is TRBJ2-1; the D gene is possibly TRBD1 (5 bases). The CDR3 has 15 amino acids. The germline CDR1 and CDR2 sequences are SGHNT and YENEEA. Trimming stripped 2 bases from V and 4 bases from J, with 12 bases between. The CDR3 reads CASSLQGGMYNEQFF. CDR3 sequence (DNA): TGTGCCAGCAGCTTACAGGGTGGGATGTACAATGAGCAGTTCTTC.